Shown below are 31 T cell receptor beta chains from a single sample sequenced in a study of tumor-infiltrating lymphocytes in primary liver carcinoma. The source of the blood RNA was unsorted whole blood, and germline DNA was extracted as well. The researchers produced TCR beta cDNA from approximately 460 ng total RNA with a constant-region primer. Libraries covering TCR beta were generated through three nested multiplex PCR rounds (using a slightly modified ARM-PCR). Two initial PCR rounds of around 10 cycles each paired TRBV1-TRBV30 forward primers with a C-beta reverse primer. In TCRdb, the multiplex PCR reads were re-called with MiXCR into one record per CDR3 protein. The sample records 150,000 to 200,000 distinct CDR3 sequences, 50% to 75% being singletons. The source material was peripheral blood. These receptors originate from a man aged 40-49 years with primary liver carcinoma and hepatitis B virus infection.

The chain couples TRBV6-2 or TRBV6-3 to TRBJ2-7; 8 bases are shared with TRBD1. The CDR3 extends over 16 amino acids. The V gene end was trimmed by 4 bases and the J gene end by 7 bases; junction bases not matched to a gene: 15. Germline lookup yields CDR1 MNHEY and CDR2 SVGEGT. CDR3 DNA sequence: TGTGCCAGCAGTTCCCACCAGACAGGGGTAGACTATGAGCAGTACTTC. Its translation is CASSSHQTGVDYEQYF.

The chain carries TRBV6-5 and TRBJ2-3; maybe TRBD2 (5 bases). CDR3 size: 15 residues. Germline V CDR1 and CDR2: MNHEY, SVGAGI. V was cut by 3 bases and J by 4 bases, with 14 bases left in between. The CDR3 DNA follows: TGTGCCAGCAGTTATCGGGCTGGAGCGGCAGATACGCAGTATTTT. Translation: CASSYRAGAADTQYF.

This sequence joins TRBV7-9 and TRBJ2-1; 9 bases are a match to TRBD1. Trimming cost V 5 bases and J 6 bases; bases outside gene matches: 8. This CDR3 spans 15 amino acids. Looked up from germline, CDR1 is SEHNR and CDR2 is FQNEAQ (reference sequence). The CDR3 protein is CASSLSGQGVNEQFF. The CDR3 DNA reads TGTGCCAGCAGCCTCTCGGGACAGGGAGTCAATGAGCAGTTCTTC.

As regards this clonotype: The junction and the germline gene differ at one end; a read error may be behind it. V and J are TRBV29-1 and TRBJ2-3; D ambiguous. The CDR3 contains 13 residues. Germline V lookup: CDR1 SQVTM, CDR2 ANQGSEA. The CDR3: CSVEAARPDSQYF. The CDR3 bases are TGCAGCGTTGAAGCTGCACGCCCAGATTCGCAGTATTTT.

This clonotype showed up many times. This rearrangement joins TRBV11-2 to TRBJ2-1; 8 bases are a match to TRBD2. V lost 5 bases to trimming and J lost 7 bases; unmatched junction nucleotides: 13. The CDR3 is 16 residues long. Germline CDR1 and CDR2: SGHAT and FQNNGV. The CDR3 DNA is TGTGCCAGCAGCCCCCCGGGGGGCGGGAGGTTTAATGAGCAGTTCTTC. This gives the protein CASSPPGGGRFNEQFF.

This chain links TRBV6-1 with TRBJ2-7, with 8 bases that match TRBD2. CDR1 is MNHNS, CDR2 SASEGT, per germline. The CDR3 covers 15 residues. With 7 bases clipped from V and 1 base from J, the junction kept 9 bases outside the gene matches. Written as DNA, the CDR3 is TGTGCCAGCAAGGACTGGCGGGGGGCTTCCTACGAGCAGTACTTC. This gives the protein CASKDWRGASYEQYF.

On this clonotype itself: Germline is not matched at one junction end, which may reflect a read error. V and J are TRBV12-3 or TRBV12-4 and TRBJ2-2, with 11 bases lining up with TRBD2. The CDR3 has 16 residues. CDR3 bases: TGTGCCAGCAGTCCTAGCGGGAGGCCGGACACCGGGGAGCTGTCTTTT. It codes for CASSPSGRPDTGELSF.

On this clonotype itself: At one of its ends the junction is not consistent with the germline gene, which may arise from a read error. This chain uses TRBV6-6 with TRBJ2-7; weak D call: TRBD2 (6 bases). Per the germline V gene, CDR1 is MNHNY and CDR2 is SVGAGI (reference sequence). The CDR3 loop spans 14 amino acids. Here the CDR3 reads CASSYKRDSYEQCF. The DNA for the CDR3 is TGTGCCAGCAGTTACAAAAGGGACTCCTACGAGCAGTGCTTC.

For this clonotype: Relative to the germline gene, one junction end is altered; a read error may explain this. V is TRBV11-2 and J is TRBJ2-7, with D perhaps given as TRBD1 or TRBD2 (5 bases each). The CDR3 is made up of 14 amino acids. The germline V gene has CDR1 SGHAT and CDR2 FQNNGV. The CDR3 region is CASSSRQGEYGQYF. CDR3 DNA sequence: TGTGCCAGCAGCTCGAGACAAGGGGAGTACGGGCAGTACTTC.

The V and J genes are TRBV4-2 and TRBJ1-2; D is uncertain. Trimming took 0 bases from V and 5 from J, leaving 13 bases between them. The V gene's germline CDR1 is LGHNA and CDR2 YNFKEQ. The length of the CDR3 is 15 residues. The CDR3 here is CASSQDLGPGYGYTF. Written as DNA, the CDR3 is TGTGCCAGCAGCCAAGACTTGGGCCCGGGGTATGGCTACACCTTC.

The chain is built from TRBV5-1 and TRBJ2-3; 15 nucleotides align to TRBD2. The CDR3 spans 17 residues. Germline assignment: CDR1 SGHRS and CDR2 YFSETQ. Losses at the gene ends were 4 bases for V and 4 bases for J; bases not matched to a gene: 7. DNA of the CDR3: TGCGCCAGCAGCCAGGGACTAGCGGGAGGAGGGGCAGATACGCAGTATTTT. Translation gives CASSQGLAGGGADTQYF.

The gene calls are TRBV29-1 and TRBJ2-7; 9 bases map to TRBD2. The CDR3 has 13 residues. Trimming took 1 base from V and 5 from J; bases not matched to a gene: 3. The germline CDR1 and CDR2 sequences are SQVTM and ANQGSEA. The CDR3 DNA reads TGCAGCGTTGAAGCTAGCGGGAAACACGAGCAGTACTTC. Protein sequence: CSVEASGKHEQYF.

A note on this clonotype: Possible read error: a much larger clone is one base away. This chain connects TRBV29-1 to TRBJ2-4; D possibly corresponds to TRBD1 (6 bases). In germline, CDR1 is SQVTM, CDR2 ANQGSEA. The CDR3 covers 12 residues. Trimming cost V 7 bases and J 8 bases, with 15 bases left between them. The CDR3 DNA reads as TGCAGCGCAACCGGGACACAGGACATTCAGTACTTC. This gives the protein CSATGTQDIQYF.

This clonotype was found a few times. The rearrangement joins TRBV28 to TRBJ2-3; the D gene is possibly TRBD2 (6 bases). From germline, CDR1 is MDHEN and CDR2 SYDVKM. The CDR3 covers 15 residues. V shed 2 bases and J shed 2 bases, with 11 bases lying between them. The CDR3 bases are TGTGCCAGCAGTTTAGGCGGGACCAACACAGATACGCAGTATTTT. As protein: CASSLGGTNTDTQYF.

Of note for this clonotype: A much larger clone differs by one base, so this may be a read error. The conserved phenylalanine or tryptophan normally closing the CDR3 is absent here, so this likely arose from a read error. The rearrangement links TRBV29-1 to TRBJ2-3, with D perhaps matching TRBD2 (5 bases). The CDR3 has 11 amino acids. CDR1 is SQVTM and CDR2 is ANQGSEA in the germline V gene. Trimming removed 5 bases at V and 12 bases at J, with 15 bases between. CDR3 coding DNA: TGCAGCGTTCGGGGTGACATTCCACAGTATCTT. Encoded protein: CSVRGDIPQYL.

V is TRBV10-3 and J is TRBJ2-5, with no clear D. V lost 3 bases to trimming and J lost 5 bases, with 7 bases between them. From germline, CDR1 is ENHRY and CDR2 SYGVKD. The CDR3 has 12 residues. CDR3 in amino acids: CAISDQRETQYF. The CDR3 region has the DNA TGTGCCATCAGTGATCAGAGGGAGACCCAGTACTTC.

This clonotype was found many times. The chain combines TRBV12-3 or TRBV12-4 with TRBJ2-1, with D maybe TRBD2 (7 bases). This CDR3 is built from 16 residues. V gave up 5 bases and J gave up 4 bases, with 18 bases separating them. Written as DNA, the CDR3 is TGTGCCAGCAGTGTCCTCGGGGGCGGGAGTTACAATGAGCAGTTCTTC. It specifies CASSVLGGGSYNEQFF.

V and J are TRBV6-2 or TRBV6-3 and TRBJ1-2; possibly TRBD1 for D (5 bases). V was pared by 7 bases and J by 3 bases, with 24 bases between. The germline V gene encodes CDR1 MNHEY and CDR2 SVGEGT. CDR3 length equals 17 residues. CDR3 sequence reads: CASISLTYPGRDYGYTF. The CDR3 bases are TGTGCCAGCATCTCCTTGACTTATCCAGGGAGGGACTATGGCTACACCTTC.

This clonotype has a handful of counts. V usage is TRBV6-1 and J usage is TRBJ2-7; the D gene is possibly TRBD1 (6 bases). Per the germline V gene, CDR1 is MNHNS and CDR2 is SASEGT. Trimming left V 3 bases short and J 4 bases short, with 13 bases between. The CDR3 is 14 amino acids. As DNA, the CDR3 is TGTGCCAGCAGTGAGGTGGGGACACTTTACGAGCAGTACTTC. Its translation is CASSEVGTLYEQYF.

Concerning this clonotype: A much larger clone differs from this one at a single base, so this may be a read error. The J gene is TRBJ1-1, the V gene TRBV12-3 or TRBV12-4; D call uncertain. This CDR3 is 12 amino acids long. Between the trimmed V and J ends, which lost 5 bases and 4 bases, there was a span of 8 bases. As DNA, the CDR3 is TGTGCCAGCAGTCAGGTGGGCACTGAAGCTTTCTTT. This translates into CASSQVGTEAFF.

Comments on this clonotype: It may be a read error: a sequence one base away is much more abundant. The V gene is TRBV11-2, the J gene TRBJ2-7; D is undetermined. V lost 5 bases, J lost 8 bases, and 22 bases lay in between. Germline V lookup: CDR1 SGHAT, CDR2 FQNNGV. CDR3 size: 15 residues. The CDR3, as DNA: TGTGCCAGCAGCATAATTAGTTCGGTGGGGATCAAGCAGTACTTC. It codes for CASSIISSVGIKQYF.

The CDR3 coding sequence is TGCAGCGTTGGGGGGCAGGGGCCGGGATCCAACTATGGCTACACCTTC. The encoded protein is CSVGGQGPGSNYGYTF. The chain recombines TRBV29-1 with TRBJ1-2; TRBD1 is a possible D gene (6 bases). Trimming cost V 4 bases and J 2 bases, with 20 bases left between them. Germline V gives CDR1 SQVTM, CDR2 ANQGSEA. This CDR3 has 16 residues.

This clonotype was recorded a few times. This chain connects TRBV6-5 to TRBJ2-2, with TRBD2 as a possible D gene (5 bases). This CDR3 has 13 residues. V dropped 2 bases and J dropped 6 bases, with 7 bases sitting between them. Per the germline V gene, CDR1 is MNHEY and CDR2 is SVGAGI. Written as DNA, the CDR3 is TGTGCCAGCAGTTACACGAGGGCCGGGGAGCTGTTTTTT. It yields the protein CASSYTRAGELFF.

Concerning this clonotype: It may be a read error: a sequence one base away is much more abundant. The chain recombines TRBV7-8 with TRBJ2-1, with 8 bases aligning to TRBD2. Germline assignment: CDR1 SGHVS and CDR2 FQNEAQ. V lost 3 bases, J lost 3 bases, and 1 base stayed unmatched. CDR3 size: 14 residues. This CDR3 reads CASSFGTSYNEQFF. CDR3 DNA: TGTGCCAGCAGCTTCGGGACTAGCTACAATGAGCAGTTCTTC.

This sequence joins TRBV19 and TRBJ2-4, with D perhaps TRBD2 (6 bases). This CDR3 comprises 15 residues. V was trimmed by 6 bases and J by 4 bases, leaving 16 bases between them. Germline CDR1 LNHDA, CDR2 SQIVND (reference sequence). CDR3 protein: CASSRGSNLKNIQYF. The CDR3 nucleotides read TGTGCCAGTAGCCGGGGGTCGAACCTTAAAAACATTCAGTACTTC.

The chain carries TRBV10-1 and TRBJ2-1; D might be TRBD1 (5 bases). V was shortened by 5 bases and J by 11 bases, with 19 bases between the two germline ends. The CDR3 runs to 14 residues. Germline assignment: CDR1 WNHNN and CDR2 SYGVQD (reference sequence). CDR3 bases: TGCGCCAGCAGTTTGGGGCAGACTCCGGGTAAGCAGTTCTTC. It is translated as CASSLGQTPGKQFF.

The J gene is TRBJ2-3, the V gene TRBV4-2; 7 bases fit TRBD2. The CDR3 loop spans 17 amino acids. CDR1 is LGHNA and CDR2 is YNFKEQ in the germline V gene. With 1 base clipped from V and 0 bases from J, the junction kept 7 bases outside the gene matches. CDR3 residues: CASSQGAGDPSTDTQYF. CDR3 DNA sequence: TGTGCCAGCAGCCAAGGGGCGGGAGACCCTAGCACAGATACGCAGTATTTT.

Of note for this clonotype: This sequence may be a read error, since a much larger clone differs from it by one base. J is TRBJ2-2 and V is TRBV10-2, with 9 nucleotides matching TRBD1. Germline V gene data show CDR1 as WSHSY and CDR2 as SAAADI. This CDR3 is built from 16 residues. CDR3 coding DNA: TGCGCCAGCAGTTATCAGACAGGGGGGTACGACGGGAAGCTGTTTTTT. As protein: CASSYQTGGYDGKLFF.

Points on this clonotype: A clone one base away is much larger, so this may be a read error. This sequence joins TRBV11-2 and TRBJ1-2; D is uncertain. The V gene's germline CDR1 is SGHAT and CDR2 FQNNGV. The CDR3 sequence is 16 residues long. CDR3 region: CTSSLALQASNYGYTF. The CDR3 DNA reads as TGTACCAGCAGCTTAGCCCTCCAGGCGTCTAACTATGGCTACACCTTC.

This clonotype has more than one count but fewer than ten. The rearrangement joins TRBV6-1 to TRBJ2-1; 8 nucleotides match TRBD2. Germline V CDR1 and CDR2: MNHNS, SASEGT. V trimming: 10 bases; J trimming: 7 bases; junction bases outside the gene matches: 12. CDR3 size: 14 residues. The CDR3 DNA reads TGTGCCACCTCCGGGACTAGTGAATTGAATGAGCAGTTCTTC. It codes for CATSGTSELNEQFF.

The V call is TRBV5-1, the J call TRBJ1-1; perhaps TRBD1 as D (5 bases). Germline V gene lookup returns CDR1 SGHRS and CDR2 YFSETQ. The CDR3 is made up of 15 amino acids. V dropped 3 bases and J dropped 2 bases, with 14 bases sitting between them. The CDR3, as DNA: TGCGCCAGCAGCTCGGCAGGGTCGTATAACACTGAAGCTTTCTTT. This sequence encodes CASSSAGSYNTEAFF.